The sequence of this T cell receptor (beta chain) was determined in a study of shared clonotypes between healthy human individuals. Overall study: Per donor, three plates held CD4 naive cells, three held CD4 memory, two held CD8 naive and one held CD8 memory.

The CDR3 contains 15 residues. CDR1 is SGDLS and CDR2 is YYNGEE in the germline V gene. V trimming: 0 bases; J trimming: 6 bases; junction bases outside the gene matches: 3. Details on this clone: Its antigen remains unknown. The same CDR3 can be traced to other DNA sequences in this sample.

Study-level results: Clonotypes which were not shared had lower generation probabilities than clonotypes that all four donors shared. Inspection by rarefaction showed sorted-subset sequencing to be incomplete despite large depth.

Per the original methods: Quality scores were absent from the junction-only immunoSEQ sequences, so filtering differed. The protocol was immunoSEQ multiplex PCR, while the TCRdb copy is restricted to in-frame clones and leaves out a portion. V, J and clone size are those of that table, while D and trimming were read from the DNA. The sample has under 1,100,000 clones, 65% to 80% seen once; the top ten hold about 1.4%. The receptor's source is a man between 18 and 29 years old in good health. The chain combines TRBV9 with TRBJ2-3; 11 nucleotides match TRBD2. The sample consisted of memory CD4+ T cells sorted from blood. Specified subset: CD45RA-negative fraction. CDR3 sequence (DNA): TGTGCCAGCAGCGTAGCATTAGCGGGAGGGGATACGCAGTATTTT. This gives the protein CASSVALAGGDTQYF.